These 18 T cell receptor beta chains came from one sample sequenced in a study of blood T cell repertoires in COVID-19. Libraries were prepared by immunoSEQ multiplex PCR; TCRdb keeps only in-frame clonotypes and omits some of them. The table shows a few hundred thousand clones, with roughly nine tenths occurring only once. The sample was PBMCs or T cells enriched from blood (not recorded which). The receptors derive from a man aged 18 to 30 who had recovered from COVID-19.

The chain links TRBV3-1 (or the pseudogene TRBV3-2) to TRBJ2-7, with 7 positions matching TRBD1. The CDR3 runs 14 residues. V was clipped by 1 base and J by 4 bases; unmatched bases: 4. The V gene's germline CDR1 is LGHDT and CDR2 YNNKEL (reference sequence). The CDR3 is CASSQAVQGYEQYF. CDR3 in DNA: TGTGCCAGCAGCCAAGCCGTACAGGGGTACGAGCAGTACTTC.

This clone has just one count. The J gene is TRBJ2-1, the V gene TRBV6-2 or TRBV6-3, with 10 bases lining up with TRBD1. The CDR3 contains 14 residues. Germline loops: CDR1 MNHEY, CDR2 SVGEGT. With 4 bases clipped from V and 9 bases from J, the junction kept 6 bases outside the gene matches. The CDR3 nucleotides are TGTGCCAGCAGTTGGGGGACAGGGGCGAGTGAGCAGTTCTTC. This codes for CASSWGTGASEQFF.

The rearrangement joins TRBV5-4 to TRBJ1-5, with a weak D call TRBD1 (5 bases). This CDR3 is built from 14 residues. V lost 4 bases and J 8 bases, leaving 16 bases between the germline ends. Germline V gene data show CDR1 as SGHNT and CDR2 as YYREEE (reference sequence). CDR3 DNA: TGTGCCAGCAGCCCGGGGGGAGGGGTTGAGCCCCAGCATTTT. It specifies CASSPGGGVEPQHF.

The chain links TRBV24-1 to TRBJ2-2; D may be TRBD2 (7 bases). Germline lookup yields CDR1 KGHDR and CDR2 SFDVKD. This CDR3 region has 14 residues. Deletions cut 9 bases from V and 7 bases from J, with 17 bases between. The CDR3 sequence: CATGSGGLGGELFF. The DNA of the CDR3 is TGTGCCACCGGGTCCGGGGGGCTCGGCGGGGAGCTGTTTTTT.

The chain carries TRBV5-4 and TRBJ2-7; D remains ambiguous. V lost 3 bases to trimming and J lost 0 bases, with 10 bases between them. Germline V gene data show CDR1 as SGHNT and CDR2 as YYREEE (reference sequence). This CDR3 contains 14 residues. The CDR3 coding sequence is TGTGCCAGCAGCTCCCGGCAGGACTCCTACGAGCAGTACTTC. Amino acids: CASSSRQDSYEQYF. Supplemented by reference TRBV5-4 and TRBJ2-7, the full variable domain reads ETGVTQSPTHLIKTRGQQVTLRCSSQSGHNTVSWYQQALGQGPQFIFQYYREEENGRGNFPPRFSGLQFPNYSSELNVNALELDDSALYLCASSSRQDSYEQYFGPGTRLTVT.

Only one count was recorded for this clone. The genes are TRBV7-9 and TRBJ1-5, with TRBD1 matching 9 bases. The germline V gene encodes CDR1 SEHNR and CDR2 FQNEAQ (reference sequence). J lost 0 bases, V lost 1 base, and 4 bases had no gene match. The CDR3 sequence is 17 residues long. The CDR3 loop reads CASSLGDRAYSNQPQHF. The DNA of the CDR3 is TGTGCCAGCAGCTTAGGGGACAGGGCCTATAGCAATCAGCCCCAGCATTTT.

The gene calls are TRBV24-1 and TRBJ2-2; D is unclear. Trimming took off 6 bases at V and 3 bases at J, with 7 bases between the two ends. Germline loops: CDR1 KGHDR, CDR2 SFDVKD. The CDR3 consists of 13 residues. The CDR3 sequence: CATSSQYTGELFF. The CDR3 DNA reads as TGTGCCACCAGTTCCCAATACACCGGGGAGCTGTTTTTT.

V gene TRBV4-3 combines with J gene TRBJ1-4; D may be TRBD1 (6 bases). Looked up from germline, CDR1 is LGHNA and CDR2 is YSLEER. This CDR3 has 15 amino acids. Deletions cut 4 bases from V and 5 bases from J, with 14 bases between. The CDR3 sequence is CASSLRTASNEKLFF. The CDR3 region has the DNA TGCGCCAGCAGCCTCCGGACAGCCAGCAATGAAAAACTGTTTTTT.

The chain couples TRBV27 to TRBJ2-5, with 7 bases fitting TRBD2. The CDR3 runs 14 residues. V lost 3 bases, J lost 5 bases, and 6 bases stayed unmatched. Germline CDR1 reads MNHEY; CDR2 reads SMNVEV (reference sequence). The CDR3 DNA sequence: TGTGCCAGCAGTTTGATGATGGGGGGGGAGACCCAGTACTTC. This encodes CASSLMMGGETQYF.

The count of this clone is one. The V gene is TRBV7-9, the J gene TRBJ1-6; 7 bases map to TRBD1. The CDR3 is made up of 15 amino acids. The germline V gene encodes CDR1 SEHNR and CDR2 FQNEAQ (reference sequence). V was pared by 5 bases and J by 7 bases, with 8 bases of the junction left unmatched. The CDR3: CASSVRGPGNSPLHF. The CDR3, as DNA: TGTGCCAGCAGCGTAAGGGGGCCTGGGAATTCACCCCTCCACTTT.

V usage is TRBV10-3 and J usage is TRBJ1-6, with D unclear. From germline, CDR1 is ENHRY and CDR2 SYGVKD. There are 17 residues in the CDR3. Trimming cost V 2 bases and J 2 bases, with 13 bases left between them. The CDR3 DNA follows: TGTGCCATCAGTGAGCGGCCGGGAACAACCTATAATTCACCCCTCCACTTT. It yields the protein CAISERPGTTYNSPLHF.

The chain employs TRBV28 and TRBJ2-7; D possibly corresponds to TRBD1 (5 bases). V was trimmed by 1 base and J by 0 bases, leaving 10 bases between them. From germline, CDR1 is MDHEN and CDR2 SYDVKM. The CDR3 is made up of 15 amino acids. The CDR3 loop reads CASSLFRASSYEQYF. CDR3 in DNA: TGTGCCAGCAGTTTATTCAGGGCGAGCTCCTACGAGCAGTACTTC.

The chain employs TRBV18 and TRBJ2-2, with 11 bases that match TRBD2. The CDR3 runs to 16 residues. V trimming: 1 base; J trimming: 4 bases; junction bases outside the gene matches: 2. The germline V gene has CDR1 KGHSH and CDR2 LQKENI. CDR3 in amino acids: CASSPRLAGSTGELFF. The CDR3 DNA follows: TGTGCCAGCTCACCACGACTAGCGGGGAGCACCGGGGAGCTGTTTTTT.

This clone was counted once. The gene calls are TRBV27 and TRBJ2-1; the D gene is possibly TRBD1 (5 bases). This CDR3 is built from 13 residues. V lost 7 bases and J lost 3, with 10 bases in between. Germline loops: CDR1 MNHEY, CDR2 SMNVEV (reference sequence). CDR3 loop: CASTQGNYNEQFF. Written as DNA, the CDR3 is TGTGCCAGCACCCAGGGAAACTACAATGAGCAGTTCTTC.

The J gene is TRBJ1-2, the V gene TRBV15, with D unclear. Germline assignment: CDR1 LNHNV and CDR2 YYDKDF (reference sequence). The germline V and J ends were trimmed by 0 bases and 7 bases, with 21 bases remaining between them. This CDR3 is built from 17 residues. The CDR3 loop reads CATSRDLPSGSATGYTF. The CDR3 nucleotides are TGTGCCACCAGCAGAGATTTACCCTCGGGGAGCGCTACTGGCTACACCTTC.

The chain is built from TRBV10-3 and TRBJ1-5, with 7 bases lining up with TRBD1. The V gene's germline CDR1 is ENHRY and CDR2 SYGVKD. This CDR3 region has 13 residues. V lost 5 bases and J lost 7; bases outside the gene matches: 5. Here the CDR3 DNA reads TGTGCCATCAGTTTAGGGGGCGGGCAGCCCCAGCATTTT. It encodes CAISLGGGQPQHF.

The chain uses TRBV19 and TRBJ1-5; no firm D call. There are 16 residues in the CDR3. CDR1 LNHDA and CDR2 SQIVND come from the germline V gene (reference sequence). Trimming removed 0 bases at V and 3 bases at J, with 12 bases between. The CDR3 loop reads CASSIDGGQNNQPQHF. The CDR3 nucleotides are TGTGCCAGTAGTATAGATGGAGGGCAGAACAATCAGCCCCAGCATTTT.

The rearrangement joins TRBV19 to TRBJ1-5, with 8 positions matching TRBD1. With V trimmed by 2 bases and J by 1 base, 4 bases remained unmatched. Germline CDR1 is LNHDA and CDR2 is SQIVND (reference sequence). The CDR3 consists of 16 residues. CDR3 amino acids: CASSIQGARSNQPQHF. Written as DNA, the CDR3 is TGTGCCAGTAGTATACAGGGGGCTAGGAGCAATCAGCCCCAGCATTTT.